The T cell receptor (beta chain) under discussion was sequenced for a study of blood T cell repertoires in COVID-19. For the study at large: Nucleic acid was either cDNA or gDNA, and it came from T cells, B-cell-depleted T cells, or PBMCs.

TCRdb's copy holds only in-frame clones and misses some; the assay was immunoSEQ multiplex PCR. The sample consists of around 94,000 clones, approximately 80% of them appearing once. This CDR3 has 16 amino acids. Germline V gene lookup returns CDR1 SGHVS and CDR2 FQNEAQ. The V segment lost 4 bases and the J segment 0 bases; nucleotides outside the gene matches: 6. The sequenced sample was peripheral blood. This chain uses TRBV7-8 with TRBJ2-3; TRBD1 agrees at 8 bases. The TCR was taken from a human donor in a cohort sampled during active COVID-19. Here the CDR3 reads CASSSLDRASTDTQYF. The DNA of the CDR3 is TGTGCCAGCAGCTCTTTGGACAGGGCTAGCACAGATACGCAGTATTTT.